This TCR beta chain comes out of a study of T cells in tumors and immune-related adverse events. TCRdb's table, derived via immunoSEQ multiplex PCR, lists solely in-frame clones and lacks some. Of roughly 4,700 clones listed, roughly 61% are singletons. Germline CDR1 reads SEHNR; CDR2 reads FQNEAQ (reference sequence). The CDR3 is 11 amino acids. Trimming shortened V by 4 bases and J by 8 bases, and 6 bases separated the two germline ends. The receptor comes from a female donor with metastatic renal cell carcinoma. Here the sequenced sample was gut tissue, taken from a patient treated with anti-PD-1 therapy. The chain joins TRBV7-9 to TRBJ2-1; D not certain. CDR3 nucleotide sequence: TGTGCCAGCAGCTGGAGTGATGAGCAGTTCTTC. Translation: CASSWSDEQFF.